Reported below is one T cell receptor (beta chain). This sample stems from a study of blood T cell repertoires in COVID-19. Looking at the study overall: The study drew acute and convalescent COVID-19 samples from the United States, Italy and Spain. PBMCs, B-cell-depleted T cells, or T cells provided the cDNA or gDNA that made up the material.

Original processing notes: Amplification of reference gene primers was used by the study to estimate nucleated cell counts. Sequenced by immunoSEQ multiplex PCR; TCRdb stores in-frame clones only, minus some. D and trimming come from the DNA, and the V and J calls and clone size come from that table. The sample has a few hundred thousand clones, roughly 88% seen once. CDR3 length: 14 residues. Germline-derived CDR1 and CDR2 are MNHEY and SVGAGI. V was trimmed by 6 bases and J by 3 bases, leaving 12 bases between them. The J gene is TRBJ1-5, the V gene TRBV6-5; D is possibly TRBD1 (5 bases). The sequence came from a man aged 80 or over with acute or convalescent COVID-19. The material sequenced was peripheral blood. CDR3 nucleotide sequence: TGTGCCAGCAGACCCGACAGCCTCAATCAGCCCCAGCATTTT. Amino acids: CASRPDSLNQPQHF.